This T cell receptor beta chain was profiled in a study of shared clonotypes between healthy human individuals. V shed 0 bases and J shed 5 bases, with 8 bases lying between them. The CDR3 covers 13 residues. Germline CDR1 SGHRS, CDR2 YFSETQ. The table came from immunoSEQ multiplex PCR; TCRdb's copy has only in-frame clones and leaves some out. The sample carries about 340,000 clones, around 67% recorded once. For this clone: This same CDR3 is encoded by further DNA sequences in the sample.

The rearrangement uses TRBV5-1 and TRBJ2-5; D could derive from TRBD1 or TRBD2 (6 bases each). This sequence was found in a man aged 25 to 40 in good health. What was sequenced was memory CD4+ T cells sorted from blood. Subset denoted: CD45RA-negative fraction. CDR3 protein: CASSLEGGETQYF. For the CDR3, the DNA is TGCGCCAGCAGCTTGGAAGGGGGGGAGACCCAGTACTTC.